Sequencing of this TCR beta chain was carried out in a study of PD-L1 blockade in urothelial cancer. The CDR3 covers 16 residues. Looked up from germline, CDR1 is LNHDA and CDR2 is SQIVND (reference sequence). Unmatched junction bases numbered 7, after V lost 5 bases and J lost 0 bases. Patient disease was locally advanced or metastatic urothelial carcinoma. The table came from immunoSEQ multiplex PCR; TCRdb's copy has only in-frame clones and leaves some out. The sample yields 30,000 to 40,000 clones, more than 65% seen once. Specimen: PBMCs, collected around atezolizumab (anti-PD-L1) treatment. V is TRBV19 and J is TRBJ2-7, with 10 bases aligning to TRBD2. The receptor's source is a man in his 70s with urothelial cancer. CDR3 bases: TGTGCCAGTAGTCCTGTAGCGGGAGGCCTCTCCTACGAGCAGTACTTC. It translates to CASSPVAGGLSYEQYF.